This TCR beta chain appears in the sequencing data of a study of long-term antiretroviral therapy in people with HIV. Researchers ran immunoSEQ v3.0 at survey level. Sequencing was performed with immunoSEQ multiplex PCR; in TCRdb, only in-frame clones are kept and a portion is missing. The sample lists roughly 20,000 clones; around three quarters were seen once. V gave up 8 bases and J gave up 6 bases; unmatched junction bases: 6. This CDR3 is built from 12 residues. CDR1 is WNHNN and CDR2 is SYGVQD in the germline V gene (reference sequence). This sequence joins TRBV10-1 and TRBJ1-1; the match to TRBD1 covers 7 bases. This TCR derives from a woman in her thirties or forties with HIV. Sequencing was performed on unsorted PBMCs, taken 2.3 years after starting antiretroviral therapy. The CDR3 loop reads CASGDSGAEAFF. For the CDR3, the DNA is TGCGCCAGCGGGGACAGTGGGGCTGAAGCTTTCTTT.